The T cell receptor (beta chain) described here comes from a study of response to subunit inactivated influenza vaccine. As concerns this clonotype: Its antigen remains unknown.

General study points: Researchers suggested that each seasonal influenza vaccination recruits few new T cells.

Looked up from germline, CDR1 is SGDLS and CDR2 is YYNGEE. This CDR3 is built from 17 residues. The V gene end was trimmed by 6 bases and the J gene end by 3 bases; junction bases not matched to a gene: 11. TCRdb passed the RT-PCR reads through MiXCR, listing each CDR3 protein once. The table lists hundreds of thousands of distinct CDR3 sequences, about 14% of them singletons. This TCR was sampled from a man aged 50 or older who received an inactivated influenza vaccine. The rearrangement uses TRBV9 and TRBJ2-1; 11 bases agree with TRBD2. Sequenced material: PBMCs from blood, taken roughly 2 weeks before vaccination. CDR3 in DNA: TGTGCCAGCACCCCGACGGCGACTAGCGGGATCTACAATGAGCAGTTCTTC. It translates to CASTPTATSGIYNEQFF.